One and the same sample provided the 12 T cell receptor beta chains below, sequenced in a study of T-cell reconstitution after alpha-beta-depleted transplantation in children. This sample's TCRbeta library carried unique molecular identifier barcodes. TCRdb fed the PCR reads into MiXCR, producing one record per CDR3 protein. The data hold 800,000 to 1,000,000 distinct CDR3 sequences, with around 30% observed a single time. This sample comprised PBMCs, mostly from graft donor cells, obtained 360 days after TCRalphabeta/CD19-depleted stem cell transplant. The receptors derive from a boy under two years old who had a stem cell transplant for SCID, so the T cells may come from the graft donor.

J is TRBJ1-2 and V is TRBV20-1; 7 nucleotides align to TRBD1. CDR1 is DFQATT, CDR2 SNEGSKA, per germline (reference sequence). Trimming cost V 6 bases and J 3 bases; bases outside gene matches: 10. The CDR3 contains 14 residues. CDR3 coding DNA: TGCAGTGCCCCGGGGAGGGGGCTCTACTATGGCTACACCTTC. It translates to CSAPGRGLYYGYTF.

In regard to this clonotype: One end of the junction is discordant with germline, which a read error may explain. The chain couples TRBV24-1 to TRBJ2-7; 7 nucleotides agree with TRBD1. CDR1 is KGHDR and CDR2 is SFDVKD in the germline V gene. The CDR3 covers 16 residues. CDR3 coding DNA: TGTGTCACCAGTGATTTTCAGACAGGGTACGGGTACGAGCAGTACTTC. Residues: CVTSDFQTGYGYEQYF.

Only a few counts were recorded for this clonotype. The chain links TRBV20-1 to TRBJ1-6; TRBD1 might be the D (6 bases). V was pared by 6 bases and J by 2 bases, with 17 bases between. The germline V gene encodes CDR1 DFQATT and CDR2 SNEGSKA (reference sequence). This CDR3 has 16 amino acids. CDR3 sequence reads: CSASFPGTPYNSPLHF. In DNA form, the CDR3 reads TGCAGTGCCTCTTTTCCCGGGACACCCTATAATTCACCCCTCCACTTT.

This chain links TRBV2 with TRBJ2-3; 12 nucleotides match TRBD2. The CDR3 runs to 15 residues. Germline values: CDR1 SNHLY, CDR2 FYNNEI. The V and J ends lost 6 bases and 5 bases, in that order; junction bases with no gene match: 6. CDR3 amino acids: CASRILAGGLDTQYF. DNA of the CDR3: TGTGCCAGCAGGATACTAGCGGGGGGATTAGATACGCAGTATTTT.

The chain is built from TRBV29-1 and TRBJ2-5; the match to TRBD1 covers 7 bases. V trimming: 6 bases; J trimming: 4 bases; junction bases outside the gene matches: 11. The CDR3 consists of 14 residues. Germline CDR1 reads SQVTM; CDR2 reads ANQGSEA. In DNA form, the CDR3 reads TGCAGCGTGGAAAAGGGGGCTAGGGGAGAGACCCAGTACTTC. Its protein product is CSVEKGARGETQYF.

The genes are TRBV6-2 or TRBV6-3 and TRBJ2-2; perhaps TRBD2 as D (6 bases). V lost 0 bases and J 2 bases, leaving 10 bases between the germline ends. CDR3 length: 16 residues. Germline V gene data show CDR1 as MNHEY and CDR2 as SVGEGT. CDR3 bases: TGTGCCAGCAGTTACTCACCCGGGACTAACACCGGGGAGCTGTTTTTT. Protein sequence: CASSYSPGTNTGELFF.

A few counts support this clonotype. The chain is built from TRBV4-1 and TRBJ2-1, with D possibly being TRBD1 (6 bases). The V gene's germline CDR1 is MGHRA and CDR2 YSYEKL. This CDR3 contains 18 residues. Trimming cost V 4 bases and J 0 bases, with 19 bases left between them. The CDR3 region is CASSLGSGAGSSYNEQFF. CDR3 nucleotides: TGCGCCAGCAGCCTCGGTTCAGGGGCAGGGAGCTCCTACAATGAGCAGTTCTTC.

This clonotype has a handful of counts. CDR3 sequence (DNA): TGCGCCAGCAGCTTGGACCCCGGGACAACCTACGAGCAGTACTTC. This sequence encodes CASSLDPGTTYEQYF. V and J are TRBV5-1 and TRBJ2-7, with a tentative D call TRBD1 (6 bases). V was cut by 0 bases and J by 2 bases, with 12 bases left in between. Germline loops: CDR1 SGHRS, CDR2 YFSETQ. The CDR3 spans 15 residues.

This clonotype was found a few times. V and J are TRBV4-2 and TRBJ2-1, with 8 nucleotides matching TRBD2. J was trimmed by 4 bases and V by 1 base; bases with no gene match: 9. The germline V gene has CDR1 LGHNA and CDR2 YNFKEQ. The length of the CDR3 is 17 residues. The CDR3 bases are TGTGCCAGCAGCCAAGGAGGCAGCGGGAGAATATACAATGAGCAGTTCTTC. Residues: CASSQGGSGRIYNEQFF.

The chain joins TRBV12-3 or TRBV12-4 to TRBJ2-2, with a weak D call TRBD2 (6 bases). V dropped 11 bases and J dropped 5 bases, with 18 bases sitting between them. The CDR3 has 14 residues. In DNA, the CDR3 is TGTGCCGCCAAGGGCGGGGTACGAACCGGGGAGCTGTTTTTT. It translates to CAAKGGVRTGELFF.

This clonotype was recorded at least ten times. The DNA of the CDR3 is TGTGCCAGCAGCGTAGCCCCTGGGACAGCCTACGAGCAGTACTTC. Amino acid sequence: CASSVAPGTAYEQYF. The chain is built from TRBV9 and TRBJ2-7, with 7 positions matching TRBD1. The length of the CDR3 is 15 residues. The J segment lost 2 bases and the V segment lost 0 bases, leaving 5 bases of the junction unmatched. The germline CDR1 and CDR2 sequences are SGDLS and YYNGEE.

The chain employs TRBV12-3 or TRBV12-4 and TRBJ1-6, with 7 nucleotides matching TRBD1. The trim removed 6 bases at V and 8 bases at J, leaving 10 bases unmatched. This CDR3 spans 15 amino acids. CDR3 loop: CASSLVGTAYSPLHF. The CDR3 region has the DNA TGTGCCAGCAGCCTCGTTGGGACAGCCTATTCACCCCTCCACTTT.